These T cell receptor beta chains were read from a single sample in a study of blood T cell repertoires in COVID-19. Clones were read by immunoSEQ multiplex PCR, and TCRdb kept only the in-frame ones, dropping some. The data show about 340,000 clones, with approximately 91% seen just once and 7% to 8% held by the top ten. The specimen sequenced was peripheral blood. All receptors derive from a woman aged 70-85 years with COVID-19, enrolled during active disease. Each CDR3 is given with its conserved first and last residue.

V: TRBV15; J: TRBJ2-7; CDR3: CATSREWQGGGGAYEQYF
V: TRBV28; J: TRBJ1-1; CDR3: CASSLSGVGEAFF
V: TRBV12-5; J: TRBJ1-5; CDR3: CASGLVRGIPEPQHF
V: TRBV4-3; J: TRBJ1-2; CDR3: CASSQDWDRHDTGYTF
V: TRBV28; J: TRBJ1-5; CDR3: CASSSTGGVNQPQHF
V: TRBV3-1/TRBV3-2; J: TRBJ2-3; CDR3: CASSQELARHTQYF
V: TRBV19; J: TRBJ2-2; CDR3: CASSISSVNTGELFF
V: TRBV7-6; J: TRBJ2-7; CDR3: CASSRTGSYEQYF
V: TRBV6-2/TRBV6-3; J: TRBJ2-7; CDR3: CASSQRSGGSYEQYF
V: TRBV24-1; J: TRBJ2-5; CDR3: CATSVGTGKEAQYF
V: TRBV30; J: TRBJ1-3; CDR3: CALEASSGNTIYF
V: TRBV4-2; J: TRBJ1-2; CDR3: CASSSQGNGYGYTF
V: TRBV24-1; J: TRBJ2-5; CDR3: CATSENGQVETQYF
V: TRBV6-5; J: TRBJ2-7; CDR3: CASSPPGTGGNEQYF
V: TRBV2; J: TRBJ2-7; CDR3: CASTLRGTGAHEQYF
V: TRBV18; J: TRBJ2-5; CDR3: CASSPNSGQEETQYF
V: TRBV2; J: TRBJ1-6; CDR3: CASSEGQGLRNSPLHF
V: TRBV28; J: TRBJ1-2; CDR3: CATGTGGIRRGYTF
V: TRBV7-9; J: TRBJ2-5; CDR3: CASSSRGSQETQYF
V: TRBV18; J: TRBJ2-5; CDR3: CASSPGLVQETQYF
V: TRBV27; J: TRBJ1-5; CDR3: CASSRMGGQPQHF
V: TRBV19; J: TRBJ1-6; CDR3: CASSSTGGRSPLHF
V: TRBV7-2; J: TRBJ2-7; CDR3: CASSPGVSYEQYF
V: TRBV27; J: TRBJ1-6; CDR3: CASSFRLRSSYNSPLHF
V: TRBV11-2; J: TRBJ2-3; CDR3: CASSLISGGPPGTQYF
V: TRBV5-1; J: TRBJ2-5; CDR3: CASRTDSQETQYF
V: TRBV28; J: TRBJ2-5; CDR3: CASSRQDLQETQYF
V: TRBV10-3; J: TRBJ2-6; CDR3: CAISAPGTGANVLTF
V: TRBV27; J: TRBJ2-1; CDR3: CASSKAGAYNEQFF
V: TRBV7-2; J: TRBJ1-5; CDR3: CASSQFSGAQHF
V: TRBV5-6; J: TRBJ2-7; CDR3: CASSLVPSSYEQYF
V: TRBV24-1; J: TRBJ2-5; CDR3: CATSDAGIETQYF
V: TRBV29-1; J: TRBJ2-3; CDR3: CSVVKLALTDTQYF
V: TRBV10-3; J: TRBJ1-1; CDR3: CAISELNRGAEAFF
V: TRBV18; J: TRBJ1-2; CDR3: CASSPSSGTGGNYGYTF
V: TRBV7-8; J: TRBJ2-1; CDR3: CASSPLPGSSYNEQFF
V: TRBV7-3; J: TRBJ1-3; CDR3: CASSPVGTASGNTIYF
V: TRBV10-1; J: TRBJ2-5; CDR3: CASSLPYQETQYF
V: TRBV9; J: TRBJ2-7; CDR3: CASSVQEGAPYEQYF
V: TRBV9; J: TRBJ2-3; CDR3: CASSFGQGSTDTQYF
V: TRBV24-1; J: TRBJ2-1; CDR3: CATSDWTEQFF
V: TRBV7-2; J: TRBJ1-6; CDR3: CASSLALNSPLHF
V: TRBV12-3/TRBV12-4; J: TRBJ1-2; CDR3: CASSRDTLGGYTF
V: TRBV6-5; J: TRBJ1-2; CDR3: CASNWMGQGTVTF
V: TRBV19; J: TRBJ2-1; CDR3: CASSYDAIYNEQFF